The source of this T cell receptor beta chain is a study of cytotoxic CD8 clonotypes in ibrutinib-treated CLL. In germline, CDR1 is SGHDT, CDR2 YYEEEE. There are 16 residues in the CDR3. V lost 6 bases to trimming and J lost 3 bases, with 21 bases between them. General study points: At baseline, clonality was higher than in age-matched healthy donors and correlated with CD8+ counts. The public clonotypes identified were infrequent and showed contraction or stability on treatment. Elevated clonality accompanied ibrutinib response, with a return toward baseline values at progression.

Comment on this clone: What it binds is unknown.

Sequencing was performed with immunoSEQ multiplex PCR; in TCRdb, only in-frame clones are kept and a portion is missing. The sample has 20,000 to 30,000 clones; 55% to 85% are singletons. The TCR originated in a human donor with chronic lymphocytic leukemia. This specimen was PBMCs, taken after 12 months of ibrutinib treatment. The rearrangement uses TRBV5-6 and TRBJ2-5, with TRBD2 as a possible D gene (7 bases). The CDR3 region is CASKLFVGGQEETQYF. The CDR3 DNA reads TGTGCCAGCAAGTTGTTCGTCGGGGGGCAGGAAGAGACCCAGTACTTC.